This record covers a single T cell receptor (beta chain). There is no known antigen for this receptor. Base qualities are missing; no much larger clone stands one base away. The data derive from a study of T cell responses to AZD1222 COVID-19 vaccine (dated by TCRdb to about 2021). Study-wide context: TCR sequencing covered 230 or so trial participants: 200 to 210 given two doses of AZD1222 and around 25 given two doses of MenACWY control vaccine. Trial participants were enrolled by age into subgroups of 18-55, 56-69 and 70-plus years, and around 140, 26 and 57 TCR-sequenced participants, respectively, were included in these subgroups.

The CDR3 regions of human TCRbeta chains were analyzed by immunosequencing. As for the original processing: TCRs in the repertoires were matched against a reference library of SARS-CoV-2-specific TCRs that had been generated with the MIRA antigen-specificity platform. Breadth was defined as the fraction of unique TCRs that were SARS-CoV-2-associated, and depth was defined as the fraction of total T cells that were SARS-CoV-2-associated. Using the MIRA data, each spike-specific TCR was assigned both to the spike region to which the TCR was reactive and to a CD4 or CD8 class. Log10-transformed breadth and depth values were compared by one-way ANOVA with Sidak's multiple comparisons tests. In its TCRdb copy, this immuneACCESS table keeps in-frame sequences only and misses some clones. Where compared with another copy, unresolved V genes explain less than half of these, and the others have no known cause. The V and J calls and clone size were taken over from that table, and D and trimming were inferred from the DNA. This sample holds over 70,000 clones; about nine tenths were observed only once. The ten largest clones represent roughly 5% of the sample.

Study-wide conclusions, independent of this receptor: A significant rise in spike-specific TCR breadth and depth was observed after two AZD1222 doses relative to day 0 and relative to MenACWY recipients. Conclusions about previously exposed vaccinees are limited because only 5 or 6 AZD1222 recipients were SARS-CoV-2 seropositive at baseline. CD4 TCRs associated with the vaccine covered the entire spike protein, and the dominant responses were in regions 160-218 and 743-854. Reportedly, almost half of the unique spike-specific TCRs recognized epitopes lying outside the regions that are mutated in the B.1.351 and B.1.1.7 variants. No day 14 peak-response samples were available, so repertoires were characterized only after the peak T cell response. Participants were mostly white British, with more females than males. The authors suggested clonal diversity may have been underestimated. The 56-69-year group was small, and its depth increase did not reach significance, likely because of low power.

The time point label here, explained by the study, means: about 28 days (+/-7) after the second vaccine dose. AZD1222 recipients whose second dose came at about 4 weeks and those whose second dose came at about 12 weeks were combined into one group, since spike-specific TCR depth and breadth did not differ between the two schedules. Vaccinee samples were obtained from the UK trials COV001 and COV002, which included a single-blind randomized controlled phase 2/3 trial of AZD1222 (ChAdOx1 nCoV-19) in healthy adults. For TCRbeta chain sequencing, PBMC samples from trial participants were taken at day 0 and at day 28 after the second dose. The receptor's source is an adult who received the AZD1222 COVID-19 vaccine. The sequences come from peripheral blood, collected 28 days after the second AZD1222 dose.

The bases read TGTGCCAGCAGCTTAAGTGTGGGAACTAATGAAAAACTGTTTTTT. It encodes CASSLSVGTNEKLFF. Recombination connected TRBV9 to TRBJ1-4, with the D segment identity uncertain. Counted from cysteine to phenylalanine, this CDR3 has 15 amino acids. Only CDR3 DNA is held: 45 bases, read in frame from base 1. Sequences SGDLS (CDR1) and YYNGEE (CDR2) are obtained from the germline V gene. Relative to germline, V is 4 bases shorter and J is 1 base shorter, with 11 bases between their ends. Extended through the reference TRBV9 and TRBJ1-4 proteins, this CDR3 yields the full variable domain: DSGVTQTPKHLITATGQRVTLRCSPRSGDLSVYWYQQSLDQGLQFLIQYYNGEERAKGNILERFSAQQFPDLHSELNLSSLELGDSALYFCASSLSVGTNEKLFFGSGTQLSVL.